This T cell receptor (beta chain) was captured in a study of blood T cell repertoires in COVID-19. Study summary: The samples span acute and convalescent COVID-19 from the United States, Italy and Spain. T cells, B-cell-depleted T cells, or PBMCs supplied cDNA or gDNA.

The CDR3 loop spans 15 amino acids. V lost 2 bases to trimming and J lost 1 base, with 11 bases between them. CDR1 and CDR2 (germline): SGHTA, FQGNSA. Seattle cases were enrolled at active infection and followed longitudinally. Per the original data handling: Nucleated cell number was recorded as an estimate derived from reference gene primer amplification. Method: immunoSEQ multiplex PCR; TCRdb's copy keeps in-frame clones and lacks some. D and trimming were read from the DNA, whereas the V and J calls and clone size are those reported in that table. The data show about 200,000 clones, roughly 86% seen once.

The clonotype was recovered from a woman in her forties or fifties with COVID-19, enrolled during active disease. The chain recombines TRBV7-2 with TRBJ1-1; possible D gene TRBD1, 5 bases. The specimen sequenced was peripheral blood. Written as DNA, the CDR3 is TGTGCCAGCAGCTTAATGGGGGGTTGGAACACTGAAGCTTTCTTT. Translating gives CASSLMGGWNTEAFF.